This entry is about one TCR beta chain. Its binding antigen is unknown. It has no much larger one-base neighbor in the sample; base qualities were not kept. This specimen comes from a study of blood T cell repertoires in COVID-19 (TCRdb year 2020). About the full investigation: The collaborator samples originated in the United States, Italy and Spain and spanned the acute and convalescent phases of COVID-19. The prospective study material was composed of cDNA or gDNA derived from T cells, B-cell-depleted T cells, or PBMCs. Where available, HLA class I and class II types were obtained from metadata supplied by the sample provider rather than from assay-based typing. Sample metadata almost always included a de-identified subject ID, COVID-19 status, age in years and sex. Deeply sampled blood TCRbeta repertoires from subjects exposed to, actively infected with, or recovered from COVID-19 were included in the dataset. Samples were obtained from the ongoing ImmuneRACE study (first 160 participants) and from approximately 1,200 subjects provided by 6 global collaborators. The repertoires were released in a freely available public database meant as a resource for research on the immune response to SARS-CoV-2.

Measured from the cysteine to the phenylalanine, the CDR3 is 15 residues long. Only the CDR3 portion is preserved as DNA: 45 bases, with reading frame beginning at the first base. Deletion took 1 base off V and 6 bases off J, with a span of 12 bases between the germline ends. CDR1 and CDR2 are drawn from the germline V gene: KGHSH, LQKENI. Each collaborating institution followed its own protocols to collect whole blood in K2EDTA tubes. Collaborator samples were shipped for TCRbeta analysis as frozen whole blood, isolated PBMCs, or DNA extracted from either sample type. TCRbeta CDR3 regions were amplified from genomic DNA by means of the immunoSEQ Assay, a bias-controlled multiplex PCR. In the source study's methods: Nucleated cell counts per sample were estimated from amplification of reference gene primers within the assay. To quantify the absolute abundance of each unique TCRbeta CDR3 rearrangement, sequence reads were collapsed and filtered. For each sample, productive Simpson clonality was calculated as the square root of Simpson's diversity index across productive rearrangements. Drawn from immuneACCESS, this table holds only the in-frame rearrangements with V and J called that TCRdb kept. Clones are partly lost; checked studies trace under half to an unresolved V gene and leave the rest unexplained. Clonal size and the V and J genes are those of that table, whereas D and trimming came from the DNA. Here the sample has around 30,000 clones; 88% occur a single time. The leading ten clones occupy more than 13% of the sample.

The research as a whole found: The amount of clinical and demographic metadata varied by source and participant and was provided uncurated.

The origin of this receptor is a human donor with active COVID-19. The donor label of this sample is uncertain. The chain couples TRBV18 to TRBJ1-4; no D gene call is confident. The specimen sequenced was peripheral blood. The CDR3 has the sequence CASSPLEVSHEKLFF. The bases read TGTGCCAGCTCACCACTGGAGGTTAGCCATGAAAAACTGTTTTTT. The reference TRBV18 and TRBJ1-4 proteins fill in what lies around the CDR3, so the full variable domain reads NAGVMQNPRHLVRRRGQEARLRCSPMKGHSHVYWYRQLPEEGLKFMVYLQKENIIDESGMPKERFSAEFPKEGPSILRIQQVVRGDSAAYFCASSPLEVSHEKLFFGSGTQLSVL.